The TCR beta chain under discussion was sequenced for a study of shared clonotypes between healthy human individuals. A note on this clone: Its antigen remains unidentified.

Notes on the study in general: Naive subsets usually exceeded memory subsets in estimated richness. Clonotypes which were not shared had lower generation probabilities than clonotypes that all four donors shared.

The CDR3 runs to 15 residues. The germline V and J ends were trimmed by 1 base and 3 bases, with 10 bases remaining between them. In germline, CDR1 is MDHEN, CDR2 SYDVKM. The method was immunoSEQ multiplex PCR; TCRdb's version includes in-frame clones alone and lacks a portion of them. The table lists over a million clones, around 78% of them singletons. The chain employs TRBV28 and TRBJ1-5; D not certain. Sequenced material: memory CD4+ T cells from PBMCs. Subset here: CD45RA-negative fraction. The sequence derives from a man in his late teens or twenties in good health. Some clones in this sample may be carry-over from other donors' samples. In nucleotides, the CDR3 is TGTGCCAGCAGTTTATCAGGCGGAAACAATCAGCCCCAGCATTTT. It is translated as CASSLSGGNNQPQHF.